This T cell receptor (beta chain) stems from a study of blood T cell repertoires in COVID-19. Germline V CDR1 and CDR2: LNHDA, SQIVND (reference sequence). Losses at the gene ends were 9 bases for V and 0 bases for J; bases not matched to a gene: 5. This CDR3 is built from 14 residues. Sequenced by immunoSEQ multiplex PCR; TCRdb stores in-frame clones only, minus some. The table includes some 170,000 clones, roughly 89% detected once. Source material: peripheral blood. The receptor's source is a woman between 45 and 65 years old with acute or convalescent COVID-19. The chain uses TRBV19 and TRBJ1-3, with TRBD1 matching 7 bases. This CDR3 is CASLQGYSGNTIYF. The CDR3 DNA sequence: TGTGCCAGCCTACAGGGGTACTCTGGAAACACCATATATTTT.